This T cell receptor beta chain was identified during a study of blood T cell repertoires in COVID-19. Study-wide context: Both acute and convalescent COVID-19 samples were obtained from the United States, Italy and Spain.

Under the authors' procedure: For nucleated cells, counts were estimated from reference gene primer amplification. Clones were sequenced by immunoSEQ multiplex PCR, and TCRdb holds only the in-frame ones, with some missing. V and J calls and clone size are those listed in that table; D and trimming were worked out from the DNA. The sample contains about 130,000 clones, roughly 90% of which appear only once. This clone was counted a few times. At one of its ends the junction is not consistent with the germline gene, which may arise from a read error. This TCR was recovered from a man in his sixties or seventies with active COVID-19. Sequenced: peripheral blood.

The CDR3 is CASSPSHEQYF. CDR3 nucleotides: TGTGCCAGTAGTCCCTCCCACGAGCAGTACTTC. The gene calls are TRBV19 and TRBJ2-7; D gene uncertain. The CDR3 length is 11 residues. Germline V gene data show CDR1 as LNHDA and CDR2 as SQIVND (reference sequence).